These T cell receptor beta chains were read from a single sample in a study of lymphopenia after photon versus proton radiotherapy. Method: immunoSEQ multiplex PCR; TCRdb's copy keeps in-frame clones and lacks some. The sample lists around 29,000 clones, about 83% occurring once. Here the sequenced sample was peripheral blood, taken from a patient treated with proton-based radiotherapy. These TCRs come from a woman aged 60-70 years with cholangiocarcinoma. Some clones in this sample may be carry-over from other donors' samples. Each CDR3 is given with its conserved first and last residue. Each record gives: clone size, V gene, J gene, D gene, CDR3 protein, CDR3 DNA. The D gene is left open where the match is weak. Clone size appears in some rows only: once, few, many, or a class for an expanded clone.

clone size: .
V gene: TRBV27
J gene: TRBJ2-7
D gene: TRBD1
CDR3 protein: CASSSRPAGTGAHEQYF
CDR3 DNA: TGTGCCAGCAGTTCTCGCCCCGCGGGGACAGGGGCCCACGAGCAGTACTTC

clone size: .
V gene: TRBV5-1
J gene: TRBJ1-2
D gene: .
CDR3 protein: CASSPEGQAGVRYTF
CDR3 DNA: TGCGCCAGCAGCCCGGAAGGGCAGGCCGGGGTTCGCTACACCTTC

clone size: .
V gene: TRBV28
J gene: TRBJ1-2
D gene: .
CDR3 protein: CASSTGQTHRGYTF
CDR3 DNA: TGTGCCAGCAGTACCGGACAGACACACAGGGGCTACACCTTC

clone size: .
V gene: TRBV7-2
J gene: TRBJ2-3
D gene: TRBD2
CDR3 protein: CASSLRLAGITDTQYF
CDR3 DNA: TGTGCCAGCAGCCTAAGACTAGCGGGGATCACAGATACGCAGTATTTT

clone size: .
V gene: TRBV4-1
J gene: TRBJ1-1
D gene: TRBD1
CDR3 protein: CASSQAQGGIGEAFF
CDR3 DNA: TGCGCCAGCAGCCAAGCCCAGGGGGGTATTGGTGAAGCTTTCTTT

clone size: .
V gene: TRBV15
J gene: TRBJ2-3
D gene: TRBD1
CDR3 protein: CATTPPMGQDPSHTDTQYF
CDR3 DNA: TGTGCCACCACACCGCCAATGGGACAGGACCCATCTCACACAGATACGCAGTATTTT

clone size: .
V gene: TRBV6-5
J gene: TRBJ2-4
D gene: .
CDR3 protein: CASKRSLTENIQYF
CDR3 DNA: TGTGCCAGCAAGAGGTCGCTTACTGAAAACATTCAGTACTTC

clone size: few
V gene: TRBV5-1
J gene: TRBJ1-1
D gene: TRBD1
CDR3 protein: CASSLAGRGSTEAFF
CDR3 DNA: TGCGCCAGCAGCTTGGCCGGCAGGGGGTCAACTGAAGCTTTCTTT

clone size: .
V gene: TRBV27
J gene: TRBJ1-1
D gene: .
CDR3 protein: CASSLGSQGTEAFF
CDR3 DNA: TGTGCCAGCAGTTTAGGGTCCCAAGGCACTGAAGCTTTCTTT

clone size: .
V gene: TRBV29-1
J gene: TRBJ2-1
D gene: TRBD1
CDR3 protein: CSVGDSSYNEQFF
CDR3 DNA: TGCAGCGTTGGGGACAGCTCCTACAATGAGCAGTTCTTC

clone size: few
V gene: TRBV6-6
J gene: TRBJ2-1
D gene: TRBD2
CDR3 protein: CASNNGGNEFF
CDR3 DNA: TGTGCCAGCAACAACGGGGGGAATGAGTTCTTC

clone size: .
V gene: TRBV18
J gene: TRBJ2-1
D gene: TRBD1
CDR3 protein: CASSPSLTGWHNEQFF
CDR3 DNA: TGTGCCAGCTCACCCTCCTTGACAGGGTGGCACAATGAGCAGTTCTTC

clone size: .
V gene: TRBV5-6
J gene: TRBJ2-3
D gene: TRBD2
CDR3 protein: CASRPLAGLTDTQYF
CDR3 DNA: TGTGCCAGCAGACCACTAGCGGGCCTCACAGATACGCAGTATTTT

clone size: .
V gene: TRBV10-1
J gene: TRBJ2-2
D gene: .
CDR3 protein: CASSEPRGLGGTGELFF
CDR3 DNA: TGCGCCAGCAGTGAGCCCCGAGGTCTAGGGGGCACCGGGGAGCTGTTTTTT

clone size: .
V gene: TRBV5-4
J gene: TRBJ2-4
D gene: .
CDR3 protein: CASGPPDSNGEQYF
CDR3 DNA: TGTGCCAGCGGCCCCCCGGACTCGAACGGAGAACAGTACTTC

clone size: .
V gene: TRBV20-1
J gene: TRBJ2-7
D gene: .
CDR3 protein: CSARDGYEQYF
CDR3 DNA: TGCAGTGCTAGGGACGGATACGAGCAGTACTTC

clone size: .
V gene: TRBV4-3
J gene: TRBJ2-3
D gene: TRBD2
CDR3 protein: CASSQDKIAGATDTQYF
CDR3 DNA: TGCGCCAGCAGCCAAGATAAAATAGCGGGAGCCACAGATACGCAGTATTTT

clone size: once
V gene: TRBV14
J gene: TRBJ2-7
D gene: TRBD1
CDR3 protein: CASSPIPGQGVYEQYF
CDR3 DNA: TGTGCCAGCAGCCCCATCCCGGGACAGGGTGTCTACGAGCAGTACTTC

clone size: .
V gene: TRBV5-1
J gene: TRBJ1-1
D gene: .
CDR3 protein: CASSQEGPTEAFF
CDR3 DNA: TGCGCCAGCAGTCAAGAAGGTCCCACTGAAGCTTTCTTT

clone size: .
V gene: TRBV27
J gene: TRBJ1-3
D gene: .
CDR3 protein: CASHSSGNTIYF
CDR3 DNA: TGTGCCAGCCACAGTTCTGGAAACACCATATATTTT

clone size: .
V gene: TRBV2
J gene: TRBJ2-2
D gene: .
CDR3 protein: CASSVFGGAAGELFF
CDR3 DNA: TGTGCCAGCAGTGTATTCGGGGGAGCTGCCGGGGAGCTGTTTTTT

clone size: .
V gene: TRBV6-5
J gene: TRBJ2-7
D gene: .
CDR3 protein: CASRTPGLNEKYF
CDR3 DNA: TGTGCCAGCAGGACTCCGGGACTTAACGAGAAGTACTTC

clone size: .
V gene: TRBV5-1
J gene: TRBJ2-3
D gene: .
CDR3 protein: CASSPSAGSPDTQYF
CDR3 DNA: TGCGCCAGCAGCCCGTCCGCAGGAAGCCCAGATACGCAGTATTTT

clone size: .
V gene: TRBV7-7
J gene: TRBJ2-1
D gene: .
CDR3 protein: CASSLDAGVGIDEQFF
CDR3 DNA: TGTGCCAGCAGCTTAGACGCCGGGGTCGGGATCGATGAGCAGTTCTTC

clone size: .
V gene: TRBV7-6
J gene: TRBJ2-2
D gene: .
CDR3 protein: CAGGKGRSNTGELFF
CDR3 DNA: TGTGCCGGCGGGAAGGGGCGAAGTAACACCGGGGAGCTGTTTTTT

clone size: .
V gene: TRBV27
J gene: TRBJ2-7
D gene: .
CDR3 protein: CASSSLAIPSYEQYF
CDR3 DNA: TGTGCCAGCAGTTCCCTAGCGATCCCCTCCTACGAGCAGTACTTC

clone size: once
V gene: TRBV19
J gene: TRBJ2-1
D gene: .
CDR3 protein: CASSGGRSTYNEQFF
CDR3 DNA: TGTGCCAGTAGTGGTGGAAGGTCCACATACAATGAGCAGTTCTTC

clone size: .
V gene: TRBV4-2
J gene: TRBJ2-7
D gene: .
CDR3 protein: CASSRGTLRLGEQYF
CDR3 DNA: TGTGCCAGCAGCCGTGGGACTCTGCGTTTGGGGGAGCAGTACTTC

clone size: once
V gene: TRBV2
J gene: TRBJ2-7
D gene: TRBD1
CDR3 protein: CAIRQGGSYEQYF
CDR3 DNA: TGTGCCATCAGACAGGGGGGCTCCTACGAGCAGTACTTC

clone size: .
V gene: TRBV4-3
J gene: TRBJ2-1
D gene: .
CDR3 protein: CASSQDLRKTYNEQFF
CDR3 DNA: TGCGCCAGCAGCCAAGATTTGCGGAAGACTTACAATGAGCAGTTCTTC

clone size: .
V gene: TRBV19
J gene: TRBJ2-3
D gene: .
CDR3 protein: CASSRIAGTDTQYF
CDR3 DNA: TGTGCCAGTAGTCGGATAGCCGGAACAGATACGCAGTATTTT